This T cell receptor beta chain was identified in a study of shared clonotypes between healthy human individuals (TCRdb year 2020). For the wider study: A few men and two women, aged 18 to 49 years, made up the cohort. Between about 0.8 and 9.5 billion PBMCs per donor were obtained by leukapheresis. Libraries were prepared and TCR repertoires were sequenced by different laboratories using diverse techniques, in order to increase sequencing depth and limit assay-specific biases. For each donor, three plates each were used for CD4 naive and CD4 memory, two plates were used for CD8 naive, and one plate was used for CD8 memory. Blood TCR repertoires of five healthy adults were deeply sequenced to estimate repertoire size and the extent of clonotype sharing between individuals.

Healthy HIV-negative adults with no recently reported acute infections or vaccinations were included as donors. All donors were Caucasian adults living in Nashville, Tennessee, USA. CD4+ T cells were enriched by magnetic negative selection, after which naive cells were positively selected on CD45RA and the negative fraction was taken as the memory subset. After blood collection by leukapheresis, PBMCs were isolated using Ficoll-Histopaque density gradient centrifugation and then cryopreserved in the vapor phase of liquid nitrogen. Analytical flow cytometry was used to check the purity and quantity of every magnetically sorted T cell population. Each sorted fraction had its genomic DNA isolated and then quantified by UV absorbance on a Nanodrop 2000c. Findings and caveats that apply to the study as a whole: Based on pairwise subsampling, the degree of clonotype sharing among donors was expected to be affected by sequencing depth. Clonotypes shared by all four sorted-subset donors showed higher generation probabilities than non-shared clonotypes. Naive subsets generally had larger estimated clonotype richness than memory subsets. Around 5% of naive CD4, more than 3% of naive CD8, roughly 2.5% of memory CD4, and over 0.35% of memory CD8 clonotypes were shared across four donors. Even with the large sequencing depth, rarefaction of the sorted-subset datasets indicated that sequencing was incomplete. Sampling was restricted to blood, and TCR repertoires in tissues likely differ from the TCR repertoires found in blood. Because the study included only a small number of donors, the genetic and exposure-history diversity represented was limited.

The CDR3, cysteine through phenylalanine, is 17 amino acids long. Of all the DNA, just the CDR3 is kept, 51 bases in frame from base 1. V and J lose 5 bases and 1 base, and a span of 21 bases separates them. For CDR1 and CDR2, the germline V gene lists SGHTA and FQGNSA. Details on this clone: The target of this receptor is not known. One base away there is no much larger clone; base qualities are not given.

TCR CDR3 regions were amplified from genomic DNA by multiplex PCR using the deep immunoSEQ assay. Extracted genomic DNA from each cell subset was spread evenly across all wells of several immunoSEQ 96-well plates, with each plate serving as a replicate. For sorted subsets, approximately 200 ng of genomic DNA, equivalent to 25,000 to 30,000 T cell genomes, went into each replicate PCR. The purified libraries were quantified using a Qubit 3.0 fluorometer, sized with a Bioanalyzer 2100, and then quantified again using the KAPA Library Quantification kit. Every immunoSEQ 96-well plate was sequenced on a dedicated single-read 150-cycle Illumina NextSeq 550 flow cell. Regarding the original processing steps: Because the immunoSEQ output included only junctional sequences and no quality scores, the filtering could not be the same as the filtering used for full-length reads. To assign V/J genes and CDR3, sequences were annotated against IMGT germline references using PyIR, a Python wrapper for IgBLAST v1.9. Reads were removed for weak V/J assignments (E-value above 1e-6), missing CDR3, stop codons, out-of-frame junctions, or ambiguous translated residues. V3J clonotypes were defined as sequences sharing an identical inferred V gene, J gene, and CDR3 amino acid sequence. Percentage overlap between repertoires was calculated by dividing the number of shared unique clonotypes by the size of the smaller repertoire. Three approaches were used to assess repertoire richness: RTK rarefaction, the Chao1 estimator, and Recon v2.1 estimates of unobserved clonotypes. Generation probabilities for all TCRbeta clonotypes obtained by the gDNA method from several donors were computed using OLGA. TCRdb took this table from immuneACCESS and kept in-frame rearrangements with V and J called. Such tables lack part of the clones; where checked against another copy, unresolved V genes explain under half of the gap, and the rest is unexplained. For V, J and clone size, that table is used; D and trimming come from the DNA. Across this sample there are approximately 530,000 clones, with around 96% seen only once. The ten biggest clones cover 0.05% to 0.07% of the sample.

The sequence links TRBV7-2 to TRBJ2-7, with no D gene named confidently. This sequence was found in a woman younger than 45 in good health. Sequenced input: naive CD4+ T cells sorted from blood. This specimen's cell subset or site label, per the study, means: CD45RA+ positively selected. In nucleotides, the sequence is TGTGCCAGCAGCGAAAGGGTGTTGGGATTTAGATCCTACGAGCAGTACTTC. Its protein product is CASSERVLGFRSYEQYF.